The T cell receptor beta chain described here comes from a study of OX40 agonist ivuxolimab in advanced cancers. Overall study context: One patient with hepatocellular carcinoma and two with cutaneous melanoma, three in all, had partial responses. General observations from the study: CD4+ and CD8+ blood T cells expanded clonally by week 6 at 0.1 to 3.0 mg/kg. Low normalized T-cell clonal expansion was also seen in some nonresponders.

V dropped 0 bases and J dropped 8 bases, with 16 bases sitting between them. CDR3 length: 15 residues. The germline V gene encodes CDR1 SQVTM and CDR2 ANQGSEA. The data were produced by immunoSEQ multiplex PCR, yet TCRdb's version contains in-frame clones alone and is incomplete. This table has roughly 79,000 clones, 91% appearing once. For this clone: Its antigen is not known.

J is TRBJ1-4 and V is TRBV29-1, with D possibly TRBD1 on 5 matching bases. The TCR comes from an adult with an advanced solid tumor such as melanoma, head and neck, liver or kidney cancer. This specimen consisted of CD4+ or CD8+ T cells sorted from blood, obtained in a trial of the OX40 agonist ivuxolimab. The CDR3 DNA follows: TGCAGCGTTGAAGATCTTCAGGGACGTGGGGAAAAACTGTTTTTT. Protein sequence: CSVEDLQGRGEKLFF. Combining the CDR3 with reference TRBV29-1 and TRBJ1-4 gives the whole variable domain SAVISQKPSRDICQRGTSLTIQCQVDSQVTMMFWYRQQPGQSLTLIATANQGSEATYESGFVIDKFPISRPNLTFSTLTVSNMSPEDSSIYLCSVEDLQGRGEKLFFGSGTQLSVL.